The 26 T cell receptor beta chains in this list originate from one sample, sequenced in a study of somatic mutations in cytotoxic T cells in rheumatoid arthritis. TCRdb's table, derived via immunoSEQ multiplex PCR, lists solely in-frame clones and lacks some. The table lists about 30,000 clones, 75% to 85% of them singletons. Material: CD8+ T cells sorted from blood. These TCRs come from an adult with rheumatoid arthritis.

The rearrangement links TRBV7-9 to TRBJ1-2; no firm D call. There are 13 residues in the CDR3. V lost 4 bases and J lost 2, with 8 bases in between. Germline lookup yields CDR1 SEHNR and CDR2 FQNEAQ (reference sequence). This CDR3 reads CASSYDINYGYTF. In nucleotides, the CDR3 is TGTGCCAGCAGCTATGACATAAACTATGGCTACACCTTC. The whole variable domain, filled in from reference TRBV7-9 and TRBJ1-2, reads DTGVSQNPRHKITKRGQNVTFRCDPISEHNRLYWYRQTLGQGPEFLTYFQNEAQLEKSRLLSDRFSAERPKGSFSTLEIQRTEQGDSAMYLCASSYDINYGYTFGSGTRLTVV.

This chain joins TRBV27 and TRBJ2-1; 7 nucleotides align to TRBD2. Looked up from germline, CDR1 is MNHEY and CDR2 is SMNVEV (reference sequence). V shed 1 base, J shed 0 bases, and the junction held 3 bases outside the gene matches. This CDR3 region has 16 residues. In nucleotides, the CDR3 is TGTGCCAGCAGTTTATTTAGGACTAGCTCCTACAATGAGCAGTTCTTC. Translation gives CASSLFRTSSYNEQFF.

The V and J genes are TRBV4-3 and TRBJ1-1, with TRBD1 matching 12 bases. The CDR3 totals 19 residues. Unmatched junction bases numbered 12, after V lost 3 bases and J lost 1 base. CDR1 and CDR2 (germline): LGHNA, YSLEER. The CDR3 region has the DNA TGCGCCAGCAGCCATCCTCCCGGGACAGGGGGCGCGGGGAACACTGAAGCTTTCTTT. Protein product: CASSHPPGTGGAGNTEAFF.

This rearrangement joins TRBV9 to TRBJ2-7; a possible D gene is TRBD2 (5 bases). The CDR3 consists of 14 residues. The V end was cut by 4 bases, the J end by 4 bases, with 15 bases between. CDR1 is SGDLS and CDR2 is YYNGEE in the germline V gene. CDR3 sequence reads: CASSSHSEGYEQYF. In DNA, the CDR3 is TGTGCCAGCAGCTCCCACTCCGAGGGTTACGAGCAGTACTTC.

This clone showed up just once. This chain joins TRBV7-6 and TRBJ2-7, with D hard to call. The CDR3 has 12 residues. Germline V lookup: CDR1 SGHVS, CDR2 FNYEAQ. Trimming took off 1 base at V and 6 bases at J, with 7 bases between the two ends. CDR3 sequence (DNA): TGTGCCAGCAGCTTAGAAGGTGCCGAGCAGTACTTC. Its translation is CASSLEGAEQYF.

V usage is TRBV7-2 and J usage is TRBJ2-2; D is unresolved. Germline V gene sequence: CDR1 SGHTA, CDR2 FQGNSA. This CDR3 is built from 12 residues. Trimming took off 1 base at V and 7 bases at J, with 4 bases between the two ends. As DNA, the CDR3 is TGTGCCAGCAGCTTAGTGTACGGGGAGCTGTTTTTT. It translates to CASSLVYGELFF. Combining the CDR3 with reference TRBV7-2 and TRBJ2-2 gives the whole variable domain GAGVSQSPSNKVTEKGKDVELRCDPISGHTALYWYRQSLGQGLEFLIYFQGNSAPDKSGLPSDRFSAERTGGSVSTLTIQRTQQEDSAVYLCASSLVYGELFFGEGSRLTVL.

The chain carries TRBV11-2 and TRBJ2-4; the D is unclear. Between the trimmed V and J ends, which lost 2 bases and 3 bases, there was a span of 8 bases. The CDR3 extends over 14 amino acids. Germline values: CDR1 SGHAT, CDR2 FQNNGV. CDR3 sequence reads: CASSLSLGKNIQYF. The DNA of the CDR3 is TGTGCCAGCAGCTTAAGTTTGGGCAAAAACATTCAGTACTTC. The full variable domain, its missing parts supplied by reference TRBV11-2 and TRBJ2-4, is EAGVAQSPRYKIIEKRQSVAFWCNPISGHATLYWYQQILGQGPKLLIQFQNNGVVDDSQLPKDRFSAERLKGVDSTLKIQPAKLEDSAVYLCASSLSLGKNIQYFGAGTRLSVL.

The chain joins TRBV5-1 to TRBJ2-7, with 9 bases aligning to TRBD1. Germline lookup yields CDR1 SGHRS and CDR2 YFSETQ. The junction had 4 bases not matched to a gene; V was cut back by 1 base and J by 5 bases. CDR3 length: 14 amino acids. This CDR3 is CASSLWTGDHEQYF. CDR3 DNA: TGCGCCAGCAGCTTGTGGACAGGGGACCACGAGCAGTACTTC.

In this sample, this clone turned up once. CDR3 loop: CASSDSGNTIYF. CDR3 in DNA: TGTGCCAGCAGTGACTCTGGAAACACCATATATTTT. The V call is TRBV6-1, the J call TRBJ1-3; no clear D. This CDR3 comprises 12 residues. Germline values: CDR1 MNHNS, CDR2 SASEGT. V was clipped by 3 bases and J by 0 bases, with 0 bases between them.

The chain has TRBV5-6 and TRBJ1-2; D may be TRBD1 (6 bases). Between the trimmed V and J ends, which lost 2 bases and 4 bases, there was a span of 21 bases. CDR1 is SGHDT, CDR2 YYEEEE, per germline. CDR3 size: 17 residues. CDR3 sequence (DNA): TGTGCCAGCAGCTTAGATCTCCCGGGGGCCCCGACCTATGGCTACACCTTC. Its translation is CASSLDLPGAPTYGYTF.

This clone was seen once. This sequence joins TRBV7-2 and TRBJ1-4; no reliable D call. Germline CDR1 SGHTA, CDR2 FQGNSA. The CDR3 consists of 14 residues. V gave up 2 bases and J gave up 6 bases, with 10 bases separating them. CDR3 in amino acids: CASSLRQAHEKLFF. The DNA of the CDR3 is TGTGCCAGCAGCTTAAGGCAAGCCCATGAAAAACTGTTTTTT. The full variable domain, its missing parts supplied by reference TRBV7-2 and TRBJ1-4, is GAGVSQSPSNKVTEKGKDVELRCDPISGHTALYWYRQSLGQGLEFLIYFQGNSAPDKSGLPSDRFSAERTGGSVSTLTIQRTQQEDSAVYLCASSLRQAHEKLFFGSGTQLSVL.

This clone was detected a few times. The chain joins TRBV30 to TRBJ2-7; D uncertain. Per the germline V gene, CDR1 is GTSNPN and CDR2 is SVGIG (reference sequence). The V and J ends lost 1 base and 2 bases respectively, with 12 bases between them. The CDR3 consists of 14 residues. CDR3 region: CAWSAPGMAYEQYF. CDR3 bases: TGTGCCTGGAGTGCCCCAGGAATGGCCTACGAGCAGTACTTC.

The chain carries TRBV5-8 and TRBJ1-1; D ambiguous. Germline assignment: CDR1 SGHTS and CDR2 YDEGEE. With 0 bases removed from V and 7 bases from J, the gap between germline ends came to 10 bases. The CDR3 contains 13 residues. The CDR3 DNA sequence: TGTGCCAGCAGCTTGGTAGGTTCTCGTGAAGCTTTCTTT. The encoded protein is CASSLVGSREAFF.

The chain joins TRBV7-8 to TRBJ1-4, with D perhaps TRBD1 (5 bases). Germline CDR1 reads SGHVS; CDR2 reads FQNEAQ. V gave up 4 bases and J gave up 3 bases, with 9 bases separating them. The CDR3 extends over 14 amino acids. CDR3 loop: CASSSQGPNEKLFF. DNA for the CDR3: TGTGCCAGCAGCTCTCAGGGCCCTAATGAAAAACTGTTTTTT.

This sequence joins TRBV4-2 and TRBJ1-3; 8 nucleotides line up with TRBD1. Germline V lookup: CDR1 LGHNA, CDR2 YNFKEQ. V lost 1 base to trimming and J lost 3 bases; unmatched junction nucleotides: 8. CDR3 length: 17 residues. As DNA, the CDR3 is TGTGCCAGCAGCCAAGGGGAGGGACAGGAAAGTGGAAACACCATATATTTT. It specifies CASSQGEGQESGNTIYF.

This chain links TRBV7-3 with TRBJ1-6, with a tentative D call TRBD1 (5 bases). The CDR3 runs to 14 residues. CDR1 and CDR2 (germline): SGHTA, FQGTGA. The V end lost 4 bases, the J end lost 7 bases, and 11 bases lay between the germline ends. CDR3 DNA sequence: TGTGCCAGCAGCTCGGGGGGAAGGAATTCACCCCTCCACTTT. This encodes CASSSGGRNSPLHF.

A single count supports this clone. The V gene is TRBV7-9, the J gene TRBJ2-6; the D is unclear. Trimming removed 4 bases at V and 2 bases at J, with 6 bases between. From germline, CDR1 is SEHNR and CDR2 FQNEAQ (reference sequence). The CDR3 loop spans 14 amino acids. In nucleotides, the CDR3 is TGTGCCAGCAGCTCTACAACTGGGGCCAACGTCCTGACTTTC. Translation: CASSSTTGANVLTF.

The rearrangement links TRBV27 to TRBJ1-2; 7 positions agree with TRBD1. The CDR3 has 14 amino acids. The J segment lost 4 bases and the V segment lost 6 bases, leaving 8 bases of the junction unmatched. The germline V gene has CDR1 MNHEY and CDR2 SMNVEV (reference sequence). The CDR3, as DNA: TGTGCCAGCAGCTCCCGGACAGGCCCCTATGGCTACACCTTC. Translation: CASSSRTGPYGYTF.

The chain combines TRBV5-1 with TRBJ1-1; weak D call: TRBD1 (5 bases). The CDR3 is 16 amino acids. Germline loops: CDR1 SGHRS, CDR2 YFSETQ. The V end lost 3 bases, the J end lost 3 bases, and 18 bases lay between the germline ends. CDR3 sequence reads: CASSWGRGAKDTEAFF. The CDR3 nucleotides read TGCGCCAGCAGCTGGGGGAGGGGCGCAAAGGACACTGAAGCTTTCTTT.

The chain couples TRBV10-3 to TRBJ2-3, with D possibly TRBD2 on 5 matching bases. CDR3 size: 17 residues. In germline, CDR1 is ENHRY, CDR2 SYGVKD. With 6 bases removed from V and 2 bases from J, the gap between germline ends came to 21 bases. CDR3 protein: CAISPTGDGRFTDTQYF. CDR3 nucleotide sequence: TGTGCCATCAGCCCCACCGGGGATGGCCGTTTCACAGATACGCAGTATTTT.

The chain links TRBV11-2 to TRBJ2-5; D remains unclear. Germline V gene data show CDR1 as SGHAT and CDR2 as FQNNGV. V lost 1 base and J lost 0, with 6 bases in between. This CDR3 region has 14 residues. The CDR3 nucleotides are TGTGCCAGCAGCTTAGTTTCGTACCAAGAGACCCAGTACTTC. As protein: CASSLVSYQETQYF.

The genes are TRBV4-1 and TRBJ2-2; D assignment may be TRBD1 or TRBD2 (6 bases each). The CDR3 spans 17 residues. V lost 3 bases and J lost 1, with 15 bases in between. Germline V CDR1 and CDR2: MGHRA, YSYEKL. DNA of the CDR3: TGCGCCAGCAGCCACCCCAAGGGGGGACAGAACACCGGGGAGCTGTTTTTT. This sequence encodes CASSHPKGGQNTGELFF.

This chain links TRBV27 with TRBJ1-6; D is undetermined. The germline V gene encodes CDR1 MNHEY and CDR2 SMNVEV (reference sequence). V was pared by 1 base and J by 0 bases, with 7 bases between. The length of the CDR3 is 16 residues. The CDR3 region has the DNA TGTGCCAGCAGTTTATTTTGGAGCTCCTATAATTCACCCCTCCACTTT. It encodes CASSLFWSSYNSPLHF.

The rearrangement links TRBV6-1 to TRBJ2-5, with a tentative D call TRBD2 (6 bases). Germline-derived CDR1 and CDR2 are MNHNS and SASEGT. The CDR3 runs to 15 residues. V was cut by 7 bases and J by 1 base, with 16 bases left in between. CDR3 residues: CASTTLGGSQETQYF. DNA of the CDR3: TGTGCCAGCACTACACTTGGGGGGAGCCAAGAGACCCAGTACTTC.

This clone was detected only a few times. The genes are TRBV29-1 and TRBJ2-7; a possible D gene is TRBD1 (5 bases). V dropped 3 bases and J dropped 1 base, with 10 bases sitting between them. This CDR3 is 13 amino acids long. The V gene's germline CDR1 is SQVTM and CDR2 ANQGSEA. CDR3 region: CSVEATESYEQYF. CDR3 nucleotide sequence: TGCAGCGTTGAGGCGACAGAGTCCTACGAGCAGTACTTC.

The rearrangement uses TRBV6-1 and TRBJ2-2; D assignment may be TRBD1 or TRBD2 (6 bases each). This CDR3 contains 14 residues. V lost 8 bases and J lost 3, with 13 bases in between. Germline V gene sequence: CDR1 MNHNS, CDR2 SASEGT. The DNA for the CDR3 is TGTGCCAGCGAGGGGGGCAGGGACACCGGGGAGCTGTTTTTT. This codes for CASEGGRDTGELFF.